Sequencing of this T cell receptor (beta chain) was carried out in a study of T cell changes during pregnancy in multiple sclerosis. The assay was immunoSEQ multiplex PCR, and TCRdb's table has in-frame clones only and misses some. The table records about 14,000 clones, 93% of them present only once. This receptor was obtained from a female donor in good health, enrolled as a control in a pregnancy study. The sample consisted of peripheral blood, taken in the second trimester of pregnancy.

The CDR3 coding sequence is TGTGCCAGCAGTGAACAATGGACTAGCGTTTACGAGCAGTACTTC. It is translated as CASSEQWTSVYEQYF. J is TRBJ2-7 and V is TRBV6-1; 9 bases fit TRBD2. V dropped 2 bases and J dropped 4; count of bases not matched to a gene: 6. Germline loops: CDR1 MNHNS, CDR2 SASEGT. The CDR3 sequence is 15 residues long.